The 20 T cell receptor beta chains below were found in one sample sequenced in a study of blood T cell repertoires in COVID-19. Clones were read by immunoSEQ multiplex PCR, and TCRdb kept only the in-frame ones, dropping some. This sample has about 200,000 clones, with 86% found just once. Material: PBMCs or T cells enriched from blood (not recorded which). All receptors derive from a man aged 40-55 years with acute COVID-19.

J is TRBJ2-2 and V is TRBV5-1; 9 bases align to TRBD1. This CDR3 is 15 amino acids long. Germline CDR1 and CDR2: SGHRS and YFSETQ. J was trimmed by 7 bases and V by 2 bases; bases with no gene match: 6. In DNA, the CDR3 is TGCGCCAGCAGCTTACAGGGGGCGCGCGGCGGGGAGCTGTTTTTT. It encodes CASSLQGARGGELFF.

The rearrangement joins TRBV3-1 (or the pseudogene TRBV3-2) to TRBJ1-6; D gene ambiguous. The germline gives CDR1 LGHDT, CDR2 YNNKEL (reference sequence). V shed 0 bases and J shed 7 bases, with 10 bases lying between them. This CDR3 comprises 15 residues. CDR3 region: CASSQDTGGNSPLHF. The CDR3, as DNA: TGTGCCAGCAGCCAAGATACGGGAGGGAATTCACCCCTCCACTTT.

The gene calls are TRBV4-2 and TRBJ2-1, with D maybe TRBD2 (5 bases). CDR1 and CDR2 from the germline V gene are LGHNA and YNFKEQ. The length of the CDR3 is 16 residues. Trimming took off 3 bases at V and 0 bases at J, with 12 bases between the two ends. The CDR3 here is CASSQIWGVSYNEQFF. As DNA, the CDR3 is TGTGCCAGCAGCCAGATCTGGGGAGTCTCCTACAATGAGCAGTTCTTC.

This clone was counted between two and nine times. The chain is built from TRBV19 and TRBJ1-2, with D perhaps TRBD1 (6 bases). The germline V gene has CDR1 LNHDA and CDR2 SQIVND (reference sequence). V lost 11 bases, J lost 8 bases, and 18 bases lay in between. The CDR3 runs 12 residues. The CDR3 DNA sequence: TGTGCCTTAGGGGGACCACCTTGGGGCTACACCTTC. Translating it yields CALGGPPWGYTF.

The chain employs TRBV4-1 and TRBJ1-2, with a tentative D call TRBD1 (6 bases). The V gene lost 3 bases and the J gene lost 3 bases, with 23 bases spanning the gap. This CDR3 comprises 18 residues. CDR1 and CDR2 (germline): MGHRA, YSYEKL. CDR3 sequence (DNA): TGCGCCAGCAGCCACATTATAAACCGGGACACCGCCGACTATGGCTACACCTTC. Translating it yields CASSHIINRDTADYGYTF.

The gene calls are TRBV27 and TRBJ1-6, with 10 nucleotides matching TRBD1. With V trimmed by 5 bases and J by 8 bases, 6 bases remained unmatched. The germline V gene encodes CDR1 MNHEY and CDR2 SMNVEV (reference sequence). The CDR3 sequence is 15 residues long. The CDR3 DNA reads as TGTGCCAGCAGTCAAGAGGGACAGGGGTATTCACCCCTCCACTTT. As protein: CASSQEGQGYSPLHF.

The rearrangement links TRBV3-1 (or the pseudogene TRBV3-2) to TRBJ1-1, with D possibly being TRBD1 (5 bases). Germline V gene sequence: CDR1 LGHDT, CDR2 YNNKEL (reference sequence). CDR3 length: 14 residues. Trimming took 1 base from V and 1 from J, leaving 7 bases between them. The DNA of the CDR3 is TGTGCCAGCAGCCAAGTTGACAGGAACACTGAAGCTTTCTTT. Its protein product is CASSQVDRNTEAFF.

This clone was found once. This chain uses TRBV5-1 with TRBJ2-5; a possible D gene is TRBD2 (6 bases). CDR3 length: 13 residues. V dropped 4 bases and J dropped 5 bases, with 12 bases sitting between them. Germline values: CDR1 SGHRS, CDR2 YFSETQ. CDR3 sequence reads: CASSAEGSETQYF. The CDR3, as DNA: TGCGCCAGCAGCGCGGAGGGTTCTGAGACCCAGTACTTC.

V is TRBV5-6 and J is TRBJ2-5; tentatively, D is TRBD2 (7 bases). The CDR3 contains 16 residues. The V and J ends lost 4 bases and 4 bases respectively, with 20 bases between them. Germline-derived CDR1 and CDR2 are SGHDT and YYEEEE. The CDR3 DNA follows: TGTGCCAGCAGCCATGGGAGGGCTAAAGGGGGAGAGACCCAGTACTTC. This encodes CASSHGRAKGGETQYF.

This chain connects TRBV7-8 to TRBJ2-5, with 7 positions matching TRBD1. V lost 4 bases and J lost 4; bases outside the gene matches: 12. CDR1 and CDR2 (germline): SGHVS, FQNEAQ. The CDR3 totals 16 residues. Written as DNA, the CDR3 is TGTGCCAGCAGCTGGGTTGGCCAGGGGGACGGAGAGACCCAGTACTTC. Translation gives CASSWVGQGDGETQYF.

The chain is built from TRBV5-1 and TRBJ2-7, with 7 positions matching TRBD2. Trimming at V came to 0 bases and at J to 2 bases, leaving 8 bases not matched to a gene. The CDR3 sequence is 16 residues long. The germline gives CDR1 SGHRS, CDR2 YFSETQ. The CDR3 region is CASSLVSAGEAYEQYF. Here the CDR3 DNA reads TGCGCCAGCAGCTTGGTATCGGCGGGAGAAGCCTACGAGCAGTACTTC.

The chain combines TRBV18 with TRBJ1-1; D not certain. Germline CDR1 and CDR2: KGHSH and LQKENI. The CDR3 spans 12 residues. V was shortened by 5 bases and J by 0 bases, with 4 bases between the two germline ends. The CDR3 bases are TGTGCCAGCTCATCCATGAACACTGAAGCTTTCTTT. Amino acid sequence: CASSSMNTEAFF.

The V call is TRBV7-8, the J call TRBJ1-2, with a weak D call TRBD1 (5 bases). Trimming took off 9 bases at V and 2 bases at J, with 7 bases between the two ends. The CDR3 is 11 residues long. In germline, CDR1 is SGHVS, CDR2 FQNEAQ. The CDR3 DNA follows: TGTGCCAGTGGACAAAACTATGGCTACACCTTC. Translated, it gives CASGQNYGYTF.

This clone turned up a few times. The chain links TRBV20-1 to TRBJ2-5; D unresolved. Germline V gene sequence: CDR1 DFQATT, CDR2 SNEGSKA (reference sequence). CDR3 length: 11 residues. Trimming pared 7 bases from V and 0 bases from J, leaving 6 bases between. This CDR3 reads CSVYYQETQYF. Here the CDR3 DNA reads TGCAGTGTCTACTACCAAGAGACCCAGTACTTC.

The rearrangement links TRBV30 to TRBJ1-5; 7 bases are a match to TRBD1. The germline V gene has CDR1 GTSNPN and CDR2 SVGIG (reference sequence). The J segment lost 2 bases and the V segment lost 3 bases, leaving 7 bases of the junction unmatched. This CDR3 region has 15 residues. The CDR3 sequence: CAWRPGGTGNQPQHF. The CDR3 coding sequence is TGTGCCTGGAGGCCTGGGGGGACAGGCAATCAGCCCCAGCATTTT.

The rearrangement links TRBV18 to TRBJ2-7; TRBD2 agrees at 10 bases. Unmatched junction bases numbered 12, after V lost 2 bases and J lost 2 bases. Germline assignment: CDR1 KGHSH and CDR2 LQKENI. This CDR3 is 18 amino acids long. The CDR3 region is CASSPIMPSGSGAYEQYF. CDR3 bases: TGTGCCAGCTCACCAATTATGCCTAGCGGGAGTGGCGCCTACGAGCAGTACTTC.

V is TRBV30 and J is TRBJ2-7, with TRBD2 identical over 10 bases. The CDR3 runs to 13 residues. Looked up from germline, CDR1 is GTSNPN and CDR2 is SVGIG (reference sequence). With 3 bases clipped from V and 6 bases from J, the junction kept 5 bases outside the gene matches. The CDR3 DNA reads TGTGCCTGGAGGAGCGGGAGGGCCGGCGAGCAGTACTTC. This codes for CAWRSGRAGEQYF.

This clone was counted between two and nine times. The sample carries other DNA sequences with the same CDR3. This chain's CDR3 is CASRDTNSPLHF. Written as DNA, the CDR3 is TGTGCCAGCAGGGACACTAATTCACCCCTCCACTTT. This rearrangement joins TRBV2 to TRBJ1-6; a possible D gene is TRBD1 (5 bases). Germline CDR1 SNHLY, CDR2 FYNNEI. CDR3 length: 12 amino acids. The V end lost 6 bases, the J end lost 6 bases, and 6 bases lay between the germline ends.

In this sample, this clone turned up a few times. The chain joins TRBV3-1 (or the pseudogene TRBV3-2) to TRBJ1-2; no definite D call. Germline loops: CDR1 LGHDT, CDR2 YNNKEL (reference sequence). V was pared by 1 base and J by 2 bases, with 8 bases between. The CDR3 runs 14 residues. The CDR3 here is CASSQVERNYGYTF. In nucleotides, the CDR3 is TGTGCCAGCAGCCAAGTGGAGAGGAACTATGGCTACACCTTC.

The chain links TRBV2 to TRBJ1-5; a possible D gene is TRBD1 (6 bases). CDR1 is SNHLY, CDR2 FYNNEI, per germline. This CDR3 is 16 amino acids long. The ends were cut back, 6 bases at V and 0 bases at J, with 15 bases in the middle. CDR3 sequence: CASSQWTVYSNQPQHF. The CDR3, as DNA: TGTGCCAGCAGCCAATGGACAGTCTATAGCAATCAGCCCCAGCATTTT.